Listed here are 17 T cell receptor beta chains from one sample, sequenced in a study of cytomegalovirus exposure and HLA in healthy donors. Produced via immunoSEQ multiplex PCR; TCRdb's table is partial and in-frame only. The sample gives approximately 270,000 clones, about 86% of which show up once; around 1% is in the top ten. Sequences were obtained from PBMCs. The receptors derive from a woman aged 18-29 years in good health and CMV-seronegative.

This clone was seen just once. The same CDR3 also results from other DNA sequences found in this sample. The chain is built from TRBV7-9 and TRBJ1-2, with D perhaps TRBD1 (5 bases). Germline V gives CDR1 SEHNR, CDR2 FQNEAQ (reference sequence). V was pared by 2 bases and J by 8 bases, with 12 bases between. This CDR3 spans 13 amino acids. This CDR3 is CASSLQGPYGYTF. Written as DNA, the CDR3 is TGTGCCAGCAGCTTACAGGGCCCATACGGCTACACCTTC.

With regard to this clone: Distinct nucleotide sequences in the sample also encode this CDR3. The chain links TRBV9 to TRBJ2-7, with 13 positions matching TRBD2. The V segment lost 4 bases and the J segment 2 bases; nucleotides outside the gene matches: 6. The length of the CDR3 is 16 residues. Germline V CDR1 and CDR2: SGDLS, YYNGEE. CDR3 region: CASSLGTSGTPYEQYF. The CDR3 DNA reads TGTGCCAGCAGCCTAGGGACTAGCGGGACGCCCTACGAGCAGTACTTC.

The chain uses TRBV29-1 and TRBJ2-3; 11 positions match TRBD2. The germline V gene has CDR1 SQVTM and CDR2 ANQGSEA. V was pared by 6 bases and J by 0 bases, with 17 bases of the junction left unmatched. There are 19 residues in the CDR3. CDR3 DNA sequence: TGCAGCGTCCCGTCGTCTGCTAGCGGGGGGTACTCTAGCACAGATACGCAGTATTTT. As protein: CSVPSSASGGYSSTDTQYF.

The J gene is TRBJ2-1, the V gene TRBV5-1, with no clear D. V lost 2 bases and J 1 base, leaving 4 bases between the germline ends. The CDR3 runs 13 residues. CDR1 SGHRS and CDR2 YFSETQ come from the germline V gene. The CDR3 region is CASSLQSYNEQFF. In nucleotides, the CDR3 is TGCGCCAGCAGCTTACAGTCCTACAATGAGCAGTTCTTC.

The rearrangement links TRBV30 to TRBJ1-1, with no clear D. V gave up 2 bases and J gave up 4 bases, with 8 bases separating them. Germline values: CDR1 GTSNPN, CDR2 SVGIG (reference sequence). The CDR3 is 12 residues long. The CDR3 loop reads CAWSRESTEAFF. In DNA, the CDR3 is TGTGCCTGGAGTAGGGAGTCCACTGAAGCTTTCTTT.

The chain carries TRBV5-4 and TRBJ1-5, with D unclear. CDR3 length: 14 residues. Trimming pared 4 bases from V and 5 bases from J, leaving 13 bases between. CDR1 and CDR2 from the germline V gene are SGHNT and YYREEE (reference sequence). In DNA, the CDR3 is TGTGCCAGCAGCACCGCGGGCAAGGATCAGCCCCAGCATTTT. It specifies CASSTAGKDQPQHF. Based on the CDR3 plus reference TRBV5-4 and TRBJ1-5, the full variable domain is ETGVTQSPTHLIKTRGQQVTLRCSSQSGHNTVSWYQQALGQGPQFIFQYYREEENGRGNFPPRFSGLQFPNYSSELNVNALELDDSALYLCASSTAGKDQPQHFGDGTRLSIL.

V is TRBV27 and J is TRBJ2-1, with D tentatively TRBD2 (6 bases). CDR3 size: 11 residues. Per germline, CDR1 MNHEY and CDR2 SMNVEV (reference sequence). Trimming removed 5 bases from V and 7 bases from J, with 6 bases in between. The CDR3: CASSSGNEQFF. CDR3 sequence (DNA): TGTGCCAGCAGTAGCGGGAATGAGCAGTTCTTC.

The chain is built from TRBV29-1 and TRBJ1-2; TRBD1 matches 10 bases. The CDR3 is 18 amino acids. Trimming took 3 bases from V and 6 from J; bases not matched to a gene: 19. Germline-derived CDR1 and CDR2 are SQVTM and ANQGSEA. CDR3 in amino acids: CSVEAVPGQGRILHGYTF. The DNA of the CDR3 is TGCAGCGTTGAGGCCGTCCCGGGACAGGGGCGGATTCTTCATGGCTACACCTTC.

The chain is built from TRBV4-3 and TRBJ2-7; TRBD1 matches at 8 bases. The junction had 2 bases not matched to a gene; V was cut back by 1 base and J by 0 bases. The CDR3 has 15 residues. Germline V CDR1 and CDR2: LGHNA, YSLEER. CDR3 region: CASSQARGHSYEQYF. CDR3 bases: TGCGCCAGCAGCCAAGCCAGGGGGCACTCCTACGAGCAGTACTTC.

The chain carries TRBV11-3 and TRBJ2-7; 8 positions match TRBD2. V trimming: 4 bases; J trimming: 6 bases; junction bases outside the gene matches: 8. This CDR3 has 14 amino acids. Germline loops: CDR1 SGHNT, CDR2 YENEEA. The CDR3 region has the DNA TGTGCCAGCAGCTGGGGACTAGTATCGGCCGAGCAGTACTTC. This encodes CASSWGLVSAEQYF.

CDR3 region: CASSSTGLAGGVNEQFF. CDR3 nucleotide sequence: TGCGCCAGCAGCTCTACTGGACTAGCGGGGGGAGTGAATGAGCAGTTCTTC. The V gene is TRBV5-1, the J gene TRBJ2-1; 14 positions match TRBD2. V shed 3 bases, J shed 7 bases, and the junction held 9 bases outside the gene matches. The V gene's germline CDR1 is SGHRS and CDR2 YFSETQ. The CDR3 is made up of 17 amino acids.

This rearrangement joins TRBV5-6 to TRBJ2-1, with TRBD2 as a possible D gene (6 bases). V was trimmed by 4 bases and J by 0 bases, leaving 14 bases between them. Germline loops: CDR1 SGHDT, CDR2 YYEEEE. This CDR3 is 16 amino acids long. CDR3 in amino acids: CASSNEGLISYNEQFF. The CDR3 DNA reads TGTGCCAGCAGCAATGAGGGACTGATCTCCTACAATGAGCAGTTCTTC.

This clone occurred many times. J is TRBJ2-2 and V is TRBV2; no clear D. The germline CDR1 and CDR2 sequences are SNHLY and FYNNEI. This CDR3 region has 16 residues. Trimming shortened V by 9 bases and J by 0 bases, and 17 bases separated the two germline ends. CDR3 sequence: CASTLLRLSNTGELFF. CDR3 DNA sequence: TGTGCCAGTACGCTCTTAAGACTTTCGAACACCGGGGAGCTGTTTTTT. The complete variable domain, with remaining parts taken from reference TRBV2 and TRBJ2-2, reads EPEVTQTPSHQVTQMGQEVILRCVPISNHLYFYWYRQILGQKVEFLVSFYNNEISEKSEIFDDQFSVERPDGSNFTLKIRSTKLEDSAMYFCASTLLRLSNTGELFFGEGSRLTVL.

Comment on this clone: The junction departs from germline at one end; a sequencing error may be responsible. The V call is TRBV7-9, the J call TRBJ1-2; D unresolved. Germline values: CDR1 SEHNR, CDR2 FQNEAQ (reference sequence). The CDR3 is 10 amino acids. The CDR3 DNA follows: TGTGCCAGCAGCTTAGAGTTGAACAACTTC. This codes for CASSLELNNF.

A single count supports this clone. V is TRBV6-6 and J is TRBJ2-7, with a weak D call TRBD1 (5 bases). Between the trimmed V and J ends, which lost 8 bases and 2 bases, there was a span of 19 bases. Germline V gene data show CDR1 as MNHNY and CDR2 as SVGAGI (reference sequence). The CDR3 spans 15 residues. The CDR3 here is CASQYLQGSPYEQYF. The CDR3 region has the DNA TGTGCCAGCCAATATCTTCAGGGAAGTCCCTACGAGCAGTACTTC.

This CDR3 reads CAWRDRVRNPDEQYF. As DNA, the CDR3 is TGTGCCTGGAGGGACAGGGTTAGGAACCCTGACGAGCAGTACTTC. The chain combines TRBV30 with TRBJ2-7; 8 nucleotides align to TRBD1. Germline lookup yields CDR1 GTSNPN and CDR2 SVGIG (reference sequence). This CDR3 has 15 amino acids. J gave up 5 bases and V 3 bases, and 12 bases lay outside the gene matches.

This clone was counted only a few times. The chain combines TRBV19 with TRBJ1-2; 8 bases match TRBD1. V shed 1 base, J shed 3 bases, and the junction held 4 bases outside the gene matches. The germline V gene encodes CDR1 LNHDA and CDR2 SQIVND (reference sequence). CDR3 length: 15 residues. The chain's CDR3 is CASSIVTGGHYGYTF. CDR3 coding DNA: TGTGCCAGTAGTATAGTAACAGGGGGGCACTATGGCTACACCTTC. The full variable domain, with the rest looked up from reference TRBV19 and TRBJ1-2, is DGGITQSPKYLFRKEGQNVTLSCEQNLNHDAMYWYRQDPGQGLRLIYYSQIVNDFQKGDIAEGYSVSREKKESFPLTVTSAQKNPTAFYLCASSIVTGGHYGYTFGSGTRLTVV.